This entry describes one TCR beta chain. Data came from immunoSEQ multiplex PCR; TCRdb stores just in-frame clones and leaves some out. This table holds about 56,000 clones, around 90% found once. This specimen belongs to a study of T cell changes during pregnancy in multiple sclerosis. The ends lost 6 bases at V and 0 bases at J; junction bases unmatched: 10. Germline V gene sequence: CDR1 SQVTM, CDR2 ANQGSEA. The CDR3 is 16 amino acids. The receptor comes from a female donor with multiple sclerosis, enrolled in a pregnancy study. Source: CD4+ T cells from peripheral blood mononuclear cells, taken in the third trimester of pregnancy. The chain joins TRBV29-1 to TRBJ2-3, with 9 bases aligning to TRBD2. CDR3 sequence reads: CSVRTTSGRSTDTQYF. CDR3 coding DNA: TGCAGCGTGCGAACCACTAGCGGGCGTAGCACAGATACGCAGTATTTT.